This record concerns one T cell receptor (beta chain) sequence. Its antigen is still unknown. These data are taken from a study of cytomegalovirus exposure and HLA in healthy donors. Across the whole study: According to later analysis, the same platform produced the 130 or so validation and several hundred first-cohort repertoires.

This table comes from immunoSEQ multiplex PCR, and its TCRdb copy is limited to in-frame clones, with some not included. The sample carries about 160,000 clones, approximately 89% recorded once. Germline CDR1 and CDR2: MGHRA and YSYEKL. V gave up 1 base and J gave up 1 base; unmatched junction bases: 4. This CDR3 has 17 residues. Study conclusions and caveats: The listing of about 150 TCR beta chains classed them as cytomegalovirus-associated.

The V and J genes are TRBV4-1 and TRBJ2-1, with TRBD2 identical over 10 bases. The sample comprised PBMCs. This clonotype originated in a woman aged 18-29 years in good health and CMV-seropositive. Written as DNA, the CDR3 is TGCGCCAGCAGCCAAGCGCTAGCGGGAGTGTCCTACAATGAGCAGTTCTTC. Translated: CASSQALAGVSYNEQFF.